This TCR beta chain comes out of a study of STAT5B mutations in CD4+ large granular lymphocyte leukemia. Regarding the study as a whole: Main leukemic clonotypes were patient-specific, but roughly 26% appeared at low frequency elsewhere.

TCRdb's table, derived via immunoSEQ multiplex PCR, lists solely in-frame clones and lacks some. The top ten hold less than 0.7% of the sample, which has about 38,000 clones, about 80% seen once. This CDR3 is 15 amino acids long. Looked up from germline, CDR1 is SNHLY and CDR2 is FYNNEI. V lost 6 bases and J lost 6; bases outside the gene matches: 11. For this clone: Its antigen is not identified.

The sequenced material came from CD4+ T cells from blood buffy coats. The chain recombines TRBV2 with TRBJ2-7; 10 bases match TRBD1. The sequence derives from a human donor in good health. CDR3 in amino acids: CASRRGGQGLIEQYF. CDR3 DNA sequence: TGTGCCAGCAGGAGGGGGGGACAGGGGCTAATCGAGCAGTACTTC. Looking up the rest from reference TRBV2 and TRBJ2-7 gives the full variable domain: EPEVTQTPSHQVTQMGQEVILRCVPISNHLYFYWYRQILGQKVEFLVSFYNNEISEKSEIFDDQFSVERPDGSNFTLKIRSTKLEDSAMYFCASRRGGQGLIEQYFGPGTRLTVT.